This T cell receptor (beta chain) is drawn from a study of CD8+ T cells in alopecia areata listed by TCRdb under 2018. A note on the overall study: Treated patients were enrolled in an open-label pilot trial of oral tofacitinib at 5 to 10 mg twice daily for moderate-to-severe alopecia areata. Patients stayed on tofacitinib for 6 to 18 months and then had 6 months of follow-up off drug so that delayed response and recurrence could be assessed. The study used high-throughput TCRbeta sequencing to examine T cell clonal expansion in alopecia areata, in both the C3H/HeJ mouse model and human patients. Scalp tissue and sorted CD4+ and CD8+ peripheral blood T cells from patchy and totalis/universalis alopecia areata patients and from healthy controls were covered by human TCRbeta sequencing. Patients on tofacitinib were biopsied at baseline and after 4 and 24 weeks of treatment, and several of the patients also had a later scalp biopsy. Scalp clonality was compared across normal scalp (n=4), patchy alopecia areata scalp (n=8), and alopecia totalis/universalis scalp (n=8). RNA was obtained with the PAXgene miRNA kit for fixed scalp, the miRNeasy kit for PBMCs, and the RNeasy kit for mouse skin. TCRbeta CDR3 regions were amplified by immunoSEQ multiplex PCR using 35 Vbeta forward and 13 Jbeta reverse primers.

The research as a whole found: Resident alphabeta T cells in normal human skin are also sequenced, complicating scalp TCR repertoire analysis, unlike mouse skin dominated by gammadelta T cells. Higher clonality and more expanded CD8+ clones were observed in lesional scalp than in normal scalp, particularly in alopecia totalis/universalis, a finding suggestive of antigenic drive. Shared TCR sequences between patients were less evident than in mice, which may be partly attributable to HLA diversity in the patient population.

Reading from cysteine to phenylalanine, the CDR3 counts 15 amino acids. Just CDR3 DNA is preserved here, 45 bases in frame from base 1. CDR1 and CDR2 are read off the germline V gene (reference sequence) as MNHNY and SVGAGI. V is trimmed back by 6 bases and J by 3 bases, and the junction contains 10 bases that no gene match accounts for. The label giving this sample's time point can be read as: baseline before oral tofacitinib. Lesional scalp punch biopsies and peripheral blood were collected from alopecia areata patients. After PBMCs were isolated by density centrifugation and stained for CD3, CD4 and CD8, a FACSAria was used to sort CD4+ and CD8+ T cells. This clone was seen only a few times. Its antigen remains undetermined. The input lacks base qualities; no much larger clone sits a single base away. Libraries were constructed by the immunoSEQ multiplex PCR assay. RNA was extracted from all samples and reverse transcribed into cDNA, which served as template for TCR sequencing. First-strand cDNA was synthesized using SuperScript III with a 2:1 mix of oligo-dT and random hexamers. A synthetic immune receptor repertoire was used to gauge amplification bias, and whatever bias remained was removed computationally. Processing in the source paper ran as follows. Raw reads were preprocessed for error removal, and CDR3 was defined according to IMGT conventions as running from the conserved cysteine to phenylalanine. To get clonality, Shannon entropy was normalized by log2 of the number of productive unique TCRs and the result was subtracted from 1. Scalp TCRbeta sequences were cross-referenced with sorted blood CD4 and CD8 repertoires so that the CD4 or CD8 identity of scalp clones could be inferred. The table comes from immuneACCESS by way of TCRdb, which keeps in-frame sequences with V and J called. Part of the clones is missing from these tables; in studies checked, under half for an unresolved V gene and the rest for unknown reasons. The D gene and trimming were derived from the DNA, and the V and J assignments and clone size from that table. This sample holds around 250,000 clones; 65% to 70% were observed only once. The ten largest account for 0.95% to 1.5% of the sample.

The receptor was isolated from a human donor with alopecia areata. The chain joins TRBV6-6 to TRBJ1-1; 7 junctional bases match TRBD1. Source: CD4+ T cells sorted from blood, taken at week 0. The DNA sequence follows: TGTGCCAGCAGCGTACGGCAGGGGGAGGACACTGAAGCTTTCTTT. It is translated as CASSVRQGEDTEAFF.